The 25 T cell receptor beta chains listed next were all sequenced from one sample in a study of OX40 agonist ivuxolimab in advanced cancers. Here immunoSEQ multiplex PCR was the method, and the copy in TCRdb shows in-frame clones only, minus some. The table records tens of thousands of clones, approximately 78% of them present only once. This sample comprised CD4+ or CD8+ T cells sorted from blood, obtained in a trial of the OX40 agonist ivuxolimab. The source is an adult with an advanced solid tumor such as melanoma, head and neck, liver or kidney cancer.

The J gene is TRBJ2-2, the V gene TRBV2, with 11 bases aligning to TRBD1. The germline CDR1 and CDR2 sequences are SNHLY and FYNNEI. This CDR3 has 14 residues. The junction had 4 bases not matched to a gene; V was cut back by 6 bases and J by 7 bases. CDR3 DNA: TGTGCCAGCAGGCGGGACAGGGGGGTCGGGGAGCTGTTTTTT. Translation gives CASRRDRGVGELFF.

CDR3 amino acids: CASSRTGGGEQFF. DNA of the CDR3: TGTGCCAGCAGCCGAACAGGGGGGGGAGAGCAGTTCTTC. The V and J genes are TRBV6-5 and TRBJ2-1, with D possibly matching TRBD1 (8 bases). Germline V gives CDR1 MNHEY, CDR2 SVGAGI. The CDR3 has 13 residues. The V gene lost 6 bases and the J gene lost 10 bases, with 16 bases spanning the gap.

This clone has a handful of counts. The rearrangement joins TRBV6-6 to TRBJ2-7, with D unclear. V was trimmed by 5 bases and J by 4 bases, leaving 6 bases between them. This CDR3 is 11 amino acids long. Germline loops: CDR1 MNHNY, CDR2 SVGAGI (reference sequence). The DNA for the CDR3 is TGTGCCAGCAGTCGGCAGTACGAGCAGTACTTC. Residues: CASSRQYEQYF.

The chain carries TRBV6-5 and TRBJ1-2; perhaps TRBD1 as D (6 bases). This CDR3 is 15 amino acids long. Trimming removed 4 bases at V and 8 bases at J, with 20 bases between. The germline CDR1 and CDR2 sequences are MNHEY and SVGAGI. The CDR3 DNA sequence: TGTGCCAGCAGTTTTTTGGGGTTGGGGGCGTCGGGCTACACCTTC. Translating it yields CASSFLGLGASGYTF.

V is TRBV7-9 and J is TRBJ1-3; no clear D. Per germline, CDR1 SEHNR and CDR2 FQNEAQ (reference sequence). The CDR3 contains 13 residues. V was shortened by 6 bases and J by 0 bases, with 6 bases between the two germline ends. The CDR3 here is CASRESSGNTIYF. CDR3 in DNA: TGTGCCAGCAGAGAGAGCTCTGGAAACACCATATATTTT.

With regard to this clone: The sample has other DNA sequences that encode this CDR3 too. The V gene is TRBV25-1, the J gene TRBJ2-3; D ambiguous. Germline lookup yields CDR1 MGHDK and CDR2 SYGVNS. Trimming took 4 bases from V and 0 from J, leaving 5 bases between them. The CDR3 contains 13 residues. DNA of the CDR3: TGTGCCAGCAGTGTCACTAGCACAGATACGCAGTATTTT. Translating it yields CASSVTSTDTQYF. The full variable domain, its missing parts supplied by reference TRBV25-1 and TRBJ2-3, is EADIYQTPRYLVIGTGKKITLECSQTMGHDKMYWYQQDPGMELHLIHYSYGVNSTEKGDLSSESTVSRIRTEHFPLTLESARPSHTSQYLCASSVTSTDTQYFGPGTRLTVL.

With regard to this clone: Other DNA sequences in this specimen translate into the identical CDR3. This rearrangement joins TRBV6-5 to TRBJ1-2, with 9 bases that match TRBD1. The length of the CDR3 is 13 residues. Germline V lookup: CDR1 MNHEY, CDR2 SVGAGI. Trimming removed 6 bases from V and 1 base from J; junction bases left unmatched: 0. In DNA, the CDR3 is TGTGCCAGCAGGACAGGGGGTAACTATGGCTACACCTTC. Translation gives CASRTGGNYGYTF.

CDR3 protein: CASSLRTGIGNTIYF. DNA for the CDR3: TGTGCCAGCAGCTTAAGGACAGGGATTGGAAACACCATATATTTT. The rearrangement joins TRBV7-9 to TRBJ1-3; 8 positions agree with TRBD1. Germline CDR1 and CDR2: SEHNR and FQNEAQ (reference sequence). This CDR3 is built from 15 residues. V dropped 2 bases and J dropped 3; count of bases not matched to a gene: 3.

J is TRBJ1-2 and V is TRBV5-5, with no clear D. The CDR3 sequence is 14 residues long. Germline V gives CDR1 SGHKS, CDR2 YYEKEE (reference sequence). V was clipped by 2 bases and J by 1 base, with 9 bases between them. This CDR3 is CASSFGAVNYGYTF. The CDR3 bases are TGTGCCAGCAGCTTTGGTGCAGTTAACTATGGCTACACCTTC.

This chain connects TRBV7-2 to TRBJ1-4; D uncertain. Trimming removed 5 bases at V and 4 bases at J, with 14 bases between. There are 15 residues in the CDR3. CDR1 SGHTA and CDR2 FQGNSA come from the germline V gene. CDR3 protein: CASSPEGGNNEKLFF. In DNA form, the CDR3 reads TGTGCCAGCAGCCCGGAGGGCGGAAATAATGAAAAACTGTTTTTT. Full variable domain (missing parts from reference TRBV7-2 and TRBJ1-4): GAGVSQSPSNKVTEKGKDVELRCDPISGHTALYWYRQSLGQGLEFLIYFQGNSAPDKSGLPSDRFSAERTGGSVSTLTIQRTQQEDSAVYLCASSPEGGNNEKLFFGSGTQLSVL.

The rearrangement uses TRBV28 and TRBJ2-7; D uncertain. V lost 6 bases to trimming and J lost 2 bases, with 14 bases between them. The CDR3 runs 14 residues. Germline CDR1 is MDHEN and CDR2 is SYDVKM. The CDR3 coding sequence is TGTGCCAGCAGCTCCTTGCCTCAGCCCTACGAGCAGTACTTC. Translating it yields CASSSLPQPYEQYF.

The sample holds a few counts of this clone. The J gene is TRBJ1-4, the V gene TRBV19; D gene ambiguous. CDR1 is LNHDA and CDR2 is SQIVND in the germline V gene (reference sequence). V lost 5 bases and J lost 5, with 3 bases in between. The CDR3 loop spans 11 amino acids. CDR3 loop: CASSVNEKLFF. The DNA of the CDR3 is TGTGCCAGTAGTGTGAATGAAAAACTGTTTTTT.

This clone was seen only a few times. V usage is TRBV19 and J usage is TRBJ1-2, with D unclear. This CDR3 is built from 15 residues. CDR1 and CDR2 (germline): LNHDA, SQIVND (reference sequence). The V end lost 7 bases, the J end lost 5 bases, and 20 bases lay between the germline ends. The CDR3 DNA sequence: TGTGCCAGTAAAATCGGAATCCAGGCGGCTTATGGCTACACCTTC. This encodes CASKIGIQAAYGYTF.

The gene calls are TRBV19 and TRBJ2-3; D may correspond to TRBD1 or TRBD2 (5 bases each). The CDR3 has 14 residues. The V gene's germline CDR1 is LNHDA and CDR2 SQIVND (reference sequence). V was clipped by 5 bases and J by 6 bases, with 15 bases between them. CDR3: CASSVTRGGDTQYF. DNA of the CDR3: TGTGCCAGTAGTGTCACAAGGGGCGGGGATACGCAGTATTTT.

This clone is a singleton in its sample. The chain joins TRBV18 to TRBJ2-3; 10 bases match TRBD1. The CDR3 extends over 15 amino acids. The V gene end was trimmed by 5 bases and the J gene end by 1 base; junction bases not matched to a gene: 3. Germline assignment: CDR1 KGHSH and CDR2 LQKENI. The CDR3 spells CASSSDRGGTDTQYF. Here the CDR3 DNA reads TGTGCCAGCTCATCGGACAGGGGGGGCACAGATACGCAGTATTTT.

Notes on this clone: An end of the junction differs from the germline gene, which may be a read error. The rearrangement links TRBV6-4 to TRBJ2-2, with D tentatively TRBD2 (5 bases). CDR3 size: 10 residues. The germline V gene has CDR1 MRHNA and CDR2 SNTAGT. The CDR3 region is CASRHRGAVF. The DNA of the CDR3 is TGTGCCAGTCGACACCGGGGAGCTGTTTTT.

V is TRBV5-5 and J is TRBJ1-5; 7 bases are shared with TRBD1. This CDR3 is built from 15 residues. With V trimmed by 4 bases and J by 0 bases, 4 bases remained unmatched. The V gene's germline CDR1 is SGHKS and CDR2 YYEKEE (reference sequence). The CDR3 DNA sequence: TGTGCCAGCAGCGGGGGACAGAATAGCAATCAGCCCCAGCATTTT. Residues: CASSGGQNSNQPQHF.

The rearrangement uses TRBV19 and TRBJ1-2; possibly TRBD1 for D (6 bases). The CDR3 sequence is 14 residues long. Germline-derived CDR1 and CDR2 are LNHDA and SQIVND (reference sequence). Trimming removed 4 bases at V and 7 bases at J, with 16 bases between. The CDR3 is CASSTTRGGGGYTF. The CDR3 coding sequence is TGTGCCAGTAGTACGACCCGAGGGGGTGGTGGCTACACCTTC.

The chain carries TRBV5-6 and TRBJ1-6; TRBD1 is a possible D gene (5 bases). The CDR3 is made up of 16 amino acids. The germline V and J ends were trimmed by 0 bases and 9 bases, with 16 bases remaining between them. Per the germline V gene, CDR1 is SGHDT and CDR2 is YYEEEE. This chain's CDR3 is CASSLAGSQGSSPLHF. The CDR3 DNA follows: TGTGCCAGCAGCTTGGCGGGGAGTCAGGGTAGTTCACCCCTCCACTTT. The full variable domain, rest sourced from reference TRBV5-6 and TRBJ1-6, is DAGVTQSPTHLIKTRGQQVTLRCSPKSGHDTVSWYQQALGQGPQFIFQYYEEEERQRGNFPDRFSGHQFPNYSSELNVNALLLGDSALYLCASSLAGSQGSSPLHFGNGTRLTVT.

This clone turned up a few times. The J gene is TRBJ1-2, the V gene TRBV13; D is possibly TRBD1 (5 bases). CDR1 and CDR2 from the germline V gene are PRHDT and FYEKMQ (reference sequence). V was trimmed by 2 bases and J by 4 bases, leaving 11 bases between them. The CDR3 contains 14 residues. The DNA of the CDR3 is TGTGCCAGCAGCTTAAAGGGACCGAGCTATGGCTACACCTTC. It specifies CASSLKGPSYGYTF.

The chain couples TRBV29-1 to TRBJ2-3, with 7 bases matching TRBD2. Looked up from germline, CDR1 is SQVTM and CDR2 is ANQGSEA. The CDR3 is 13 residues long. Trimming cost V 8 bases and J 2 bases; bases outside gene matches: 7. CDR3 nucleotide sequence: TGCAGCACTCGGCGGGGGATCACAGATACGCAGTATTTT. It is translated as CSTRRGITDTQYF.

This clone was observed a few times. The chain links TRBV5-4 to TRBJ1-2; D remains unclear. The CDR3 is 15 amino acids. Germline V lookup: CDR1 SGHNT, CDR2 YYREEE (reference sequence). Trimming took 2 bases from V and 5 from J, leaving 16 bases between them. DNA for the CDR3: TGTGCCAGCAGCTTCCCCCAGCGGGGAGGGTATGGCTACACCTTC. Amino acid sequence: CASSFPQRGGYGYTF.

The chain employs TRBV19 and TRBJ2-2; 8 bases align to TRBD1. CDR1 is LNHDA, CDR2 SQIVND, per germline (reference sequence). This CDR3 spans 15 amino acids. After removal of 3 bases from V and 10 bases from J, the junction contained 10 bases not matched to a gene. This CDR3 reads CASSIGQGAHQELFF. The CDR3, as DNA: TGTGCCAGTAGTATTGGGCAGGGGGCGCATCAGGAGCTGTTTTTT.

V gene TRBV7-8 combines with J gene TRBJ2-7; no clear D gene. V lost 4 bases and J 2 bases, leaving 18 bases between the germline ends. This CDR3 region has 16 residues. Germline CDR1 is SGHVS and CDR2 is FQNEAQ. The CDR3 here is CASSSLRLAVTYEQYF. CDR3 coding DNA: TGTGCCAGCAGCTCACTCCGATTAGCAGTCACCTACGAGCAGTACTTC.

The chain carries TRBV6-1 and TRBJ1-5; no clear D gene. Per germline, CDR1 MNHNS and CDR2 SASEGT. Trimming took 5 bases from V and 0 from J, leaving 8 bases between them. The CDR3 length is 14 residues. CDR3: CASSIIDSNQPQHF. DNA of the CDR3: TGTGCCAGCAGTATCATAGATAGCAATCAGCCCCAGCATTTT.